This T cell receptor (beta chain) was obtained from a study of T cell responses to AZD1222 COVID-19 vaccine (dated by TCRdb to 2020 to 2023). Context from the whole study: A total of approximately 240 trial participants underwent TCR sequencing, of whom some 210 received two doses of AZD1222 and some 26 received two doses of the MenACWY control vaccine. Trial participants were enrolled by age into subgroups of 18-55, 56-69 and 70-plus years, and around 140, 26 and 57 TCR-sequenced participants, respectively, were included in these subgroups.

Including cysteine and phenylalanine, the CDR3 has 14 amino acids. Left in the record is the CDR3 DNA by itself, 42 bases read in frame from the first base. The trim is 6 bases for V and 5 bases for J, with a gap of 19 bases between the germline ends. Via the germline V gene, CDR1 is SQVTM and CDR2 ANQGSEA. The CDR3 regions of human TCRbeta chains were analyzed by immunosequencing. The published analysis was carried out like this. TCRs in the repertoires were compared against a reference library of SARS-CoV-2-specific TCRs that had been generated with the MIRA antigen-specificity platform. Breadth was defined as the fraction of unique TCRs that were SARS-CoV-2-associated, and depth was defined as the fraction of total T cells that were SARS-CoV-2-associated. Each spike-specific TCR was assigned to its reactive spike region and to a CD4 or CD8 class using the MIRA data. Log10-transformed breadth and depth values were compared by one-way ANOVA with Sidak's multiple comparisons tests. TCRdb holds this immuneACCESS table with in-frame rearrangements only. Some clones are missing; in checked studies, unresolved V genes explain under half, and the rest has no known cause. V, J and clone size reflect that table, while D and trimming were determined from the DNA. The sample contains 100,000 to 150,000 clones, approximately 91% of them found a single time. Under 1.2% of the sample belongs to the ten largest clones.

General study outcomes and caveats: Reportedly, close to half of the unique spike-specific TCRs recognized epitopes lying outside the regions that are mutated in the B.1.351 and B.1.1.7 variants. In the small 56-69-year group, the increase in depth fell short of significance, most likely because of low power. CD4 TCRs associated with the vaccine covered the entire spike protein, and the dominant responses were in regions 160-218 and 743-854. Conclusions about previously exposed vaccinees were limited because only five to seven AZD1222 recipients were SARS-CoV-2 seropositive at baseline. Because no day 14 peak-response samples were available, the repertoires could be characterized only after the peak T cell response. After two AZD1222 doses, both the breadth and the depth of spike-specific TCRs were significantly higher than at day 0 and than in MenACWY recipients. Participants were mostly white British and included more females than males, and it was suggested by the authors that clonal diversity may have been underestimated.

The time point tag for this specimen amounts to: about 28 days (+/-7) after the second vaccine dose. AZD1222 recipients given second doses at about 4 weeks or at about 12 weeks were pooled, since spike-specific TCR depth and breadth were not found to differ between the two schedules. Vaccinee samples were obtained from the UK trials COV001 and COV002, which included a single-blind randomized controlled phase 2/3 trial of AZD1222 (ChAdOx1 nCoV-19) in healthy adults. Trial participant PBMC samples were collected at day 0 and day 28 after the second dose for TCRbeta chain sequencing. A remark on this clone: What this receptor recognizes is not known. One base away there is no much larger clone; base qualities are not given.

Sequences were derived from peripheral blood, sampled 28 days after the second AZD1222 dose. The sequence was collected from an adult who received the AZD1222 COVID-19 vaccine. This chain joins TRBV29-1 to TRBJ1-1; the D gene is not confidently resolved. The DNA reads TGCAGCGTCAGGACGCCTATCTGGGGTACTGAAGCTTTCTTT. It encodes CSVRTPIWGTEAFF.